The clone carrying this T cell receptor beta chain was recorded a few times. These data come from a study of immune evolution from preneoplasia to lung adenocarcinoma. Trimming cost V 7 bases and J 8 bases, with 11 bases left between them. Looked up from germline, CDR1 is SQVTM and CDR2 is ANQGSEA. There are 10 residues in the CDR3. Sequenced by immunoSEQ multiplex PCR; TCRdb stores in-frame clones only, minus some. The sample holds more than 6,500 clones, roughly 82% seen once. The sample was FFPE lung adenocarcinoma in situ tissue. The TCR originated in a person aged 55-80 years with lung adenocarcinoma. The chain employs TRBV29-1 and TRBJ1-2, with D perhaps matching TRBD1 (5 bases). The chain's CDR3 is CSAGVGGYTF. CDR3 DNA sequence: TGCAGCGCGGGGGTGGGAGGCTACACCTTC. Complete variable domain (other parts from reference TRBV29-1 and TRBJ1-2): SAVISQKPSRDICQRGTSLTIQCQVDSQVTMMFWYRQQPGQSLTLIATANQGSEATYESGFVIDKFPISRPNLTFSTLTVSNMSPEDSSIYLCSAGVGGYTFGSGTRLTVV.